Listed here is a single T cell receptor (beta chain). What it binds is unknown. The sample is drawn from a study of T cell repertoires in cytomegalovirus infection. In the study overall: CMV infection together with matching HLA type was indicated by public TCR beta signatures.

Germline CDR1 and CDR2: SGHTA and FQGNSA. The germline V and J ends were trimmed by 5 bases and 1 base, with 15 bases remaining between them. The CDR3 loop spans 15 amino acids. TCRdb re-called the reads with MiXCR, one entry per CDR3 protein. In the table there are roughly 280,000 distinct CDR3 sequences, 22% of which are singletons. Sequences were derived from cultured PBMCs, sampled from culture after CMV antigen stimulation. The V and J genes are TRBV7-2 and TRBJ2-7, with D possibly being TRBD2 (5 bases). The sequence was collected from a human donor in good health (CMV status not recorded). Some clones in this sample may be carry-over from other donors' samples. Written as DNA, the CDR3 is TGTGCCAGCAGCGCCGGGGTATCGAATTCCTACGAGCAGTACTTC. Protein: CASSAGVSNSYEQYF.